This entry is about one T cell receptor (beta chain). What it binds is unknown. V lost 2 bases and J 0 bases, leaving 8 bases between the germline ends. Germline CDR1 and CDR2: SEHNR and FQNEAQ (reference sequence). The CDR3 sequence is 15 residues long. Both about-4-week and about-12-week second-dose recipients were combined. This record belongs to a study of T cell responses to AZD1222 COVID-19 vaccine. Study-level results: Nearly half of unique spike-specific TCRs reportedly avoided B.1.351 and B.1.1.7 mutated regions. Across the whole spike, CD4 TCRs peaked at regions 160-218 and 743-854. Spike-specific TCR breadth and depth rose after two AZD1222 doses.

Clones were sequenced by immunoSEQ multiplex PCR, and TCRdb holds only the in-frame ones, with some missing. The sample consists of some 100,000 clones, about 89% of them appearing once. This sample comprised peripheral blood, obtained 28 days after the second AZD1222 dose. This chain connects TRBV7-9 to TRBJ2-1; no definite D call. The receptor was derived from an adult who received the AZD1222 COVID-19 vaccine. This chain's CDR3 is CASSLSMSSYNEQFF. DNA of the CDR3: TGTGCCAGCAGCTTATCCATGAGCTCCTACAATGAGCAGTTCTTC.